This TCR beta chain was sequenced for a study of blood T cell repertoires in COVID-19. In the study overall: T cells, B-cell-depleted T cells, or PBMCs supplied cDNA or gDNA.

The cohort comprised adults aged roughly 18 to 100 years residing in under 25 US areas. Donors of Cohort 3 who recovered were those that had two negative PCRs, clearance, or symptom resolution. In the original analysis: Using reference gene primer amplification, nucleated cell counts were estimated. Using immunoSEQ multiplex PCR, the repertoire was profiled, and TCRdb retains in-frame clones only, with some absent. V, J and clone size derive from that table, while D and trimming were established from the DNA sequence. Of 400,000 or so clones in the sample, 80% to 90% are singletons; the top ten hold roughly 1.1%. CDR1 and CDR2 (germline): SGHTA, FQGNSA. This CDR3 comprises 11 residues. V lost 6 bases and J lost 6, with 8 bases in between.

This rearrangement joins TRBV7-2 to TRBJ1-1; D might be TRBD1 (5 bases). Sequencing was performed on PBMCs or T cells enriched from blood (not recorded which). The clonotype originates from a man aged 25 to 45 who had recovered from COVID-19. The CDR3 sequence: CASRKGAEAFF. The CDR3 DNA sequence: TGTGCCAGCAGGAAAGGGGCTGAAGCTTTCTTT.